Given below is one TCR beta chain in context. This clone was observed a handful of times. There is no known antigen for this receptor. No base qualities exist here, and no much larger clone lies one base off it. Enrolling through a virtual design, the prospective study's participants ranged in age from roughly 18 to 95 years and lived across roughly 23 United States geographic areas. To assign participants to cohorts, the prospective study relied on clinical history that participants themselves reported in a screening survey and a study questionnaire. Recovered participants in ImmuneRACE Cohort 3 were defined as having two consecutive negative NP/OP PCR tests, clearance from a healthcare professional, or resolution of symptoms. In the prospective study, mobile phlebotomists collected whole blood, serum and a nasopharyngeal or oropharyngeal swab from each participant. Additional blood draws and questionnaires over an approximately 2-month period could optionally be provided by prospective study participants. Blood samples from the prospective study were shipped frozen or at room temperature prior to DNA extraction.

These data are taken from a study of blood T cell repertoires in COVID-19 (dated by TCRdb to between 2020 and 2021). Background on the whole study: Samples covering the acute and convalescent phases of COVID-19 were provided by collaborators in the United States, Italy and Spain. The material from the prospective study consisted of cDNA or gDNA derived from T cells, B-cell-depleted T cells, or PBMCs. The dataset comprised deeply sampled blood TCRbeta repertoires from subjects exposed to, actively infected with, or recovered from COVID-19. The repertoires were made available in a free public database intended to serve as a resource for research on the immune response to SARS-CoV-2. The samples were drawn from the first 160 participants of the ongoing ImmuneRACE study and from 950 to 1,500 subjects provided by 6 global collaborators. Nearly every sample came with metadata listing a de-identified subject ID, COVID-19 status, age in years and sex. Where available, HLA class I and class II types were obtained from metadata supplied by the sample provider rather than from assay-based typing. The study at large found these results: The quantity of clinical and demographic metadata differed by source and by participant and was supplied without curation.

TCRbeta CDR3 regions were amplified from genomic DNA using the immunoSEQ Assay, a bias-controlled multiplex PCR. The published analysis was carried out like this. Within the assay, amplification of reference gene primers was used to estimate how many nucleated cells each sample contained. To quantify the absolute abundance of each unique TCRbeta CDR3 rearrangement, sequence reads were collapsed and filtered. Productive Simpson clonality was computed per sample as the square root of Simpson's diversity index over productive rearrangements. The clones in this table, taken by TCRdb from immuneACCESS, are in-frame only. Not every clone is retained; where verified, under half of the shortfall comes from an unresolved V gene, and the cause of the rest is unknown. Clonal size and the V and J genes are those of that table, whereas D and trimming came from the DNA. The sample yields about 210,000 clones; approximately 78% were counted once. The ten largest clones take up around 9% of the sample.

This receptor was identified in a man aged 40-50 years who had recovered from COVID-19. The sample comprised PBMCs or T cells enriched from blood (not recorded which).

The CDR3 corresponds to CASSYGTGRTGELFF. At the DNA level, the sequence is TGTGCCAGCAGCTATGGGACAGGGAGGACCGGGGAGCTGTTTTTT. The receptor chain draws on TRBV5-8 and TRBJ2-2; the central 9 bases match TRBD1. From V the trimming removes 3 bases and from J it removes 5 bases, while the gene matches leave 5 bases of the junction unaccounted for. The germline V gene supplies CDR1 SGHTS and CDR2 YDEGEE. The CDR3 contains 15 residues, cysteine and phenylalanine counted. The DNA shown is the 45-base CDR3, in frame from base 1.